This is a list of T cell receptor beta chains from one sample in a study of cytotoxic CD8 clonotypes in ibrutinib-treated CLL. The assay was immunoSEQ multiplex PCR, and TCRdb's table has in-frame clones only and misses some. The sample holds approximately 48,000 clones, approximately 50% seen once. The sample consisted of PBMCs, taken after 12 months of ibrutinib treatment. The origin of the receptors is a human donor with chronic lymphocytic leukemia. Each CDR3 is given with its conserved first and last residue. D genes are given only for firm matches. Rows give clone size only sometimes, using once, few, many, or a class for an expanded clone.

cdr3_nt: TGCAGCGCAGATAGGGTGTACGCTAACTATGGCTACACCTTC
cdr3_aa: CSADRVYANYGYTF
j_call: TRBJ1-2
d_call: NA
v_call: TRBV29-1
clone_size: once

cdr3_nt: TGTGCCAGCAGCTTTTTAGACACCTACGAGCAGTACTTC
cdr3_aa: CASSFLDTYEQYF
j_call: TRBJ2-7
d_call: NA
v_call: TRBV5-6
clone_size: NA

cdr3_nt: TGTGCCAGCAGCCAAGATGAGGCCACGGAGACCCAGTACTTC
cdr3_aa: CASSQDEATETQYF
j_call: TRBJ2-5
d_call: NA
v_call: TRBV4-2
clone_size: NA

cdr3_nt: TGTGCCAGCAGCTTGTATACGGGACAGGCCTACGAGCAGTACTTC
cdr3_aa: CASSLYTGQAYEQYF
j_call: TRBJ2-7
d_call: TRBD1
v_call: TRBV5-4
clone_size: NA

cdr3_nt: TGTGCCAGCAGCGTAGGGACAGGGCGCGGGAACACTGAAGCTTTCTTT
cdr3_aa: CASSVGTGRGNTEAFF
j_call: TRBJ1-1
d_call: TRBD1
v_call: TRBV11-3
clone_size: NA

cdr3_nt: TGTGCCAGCAGATGGACAGGGAGGGCGAACACTGAAGCTTTCTTT
cdr3_aa: CASRWTGRANTEAFF
j_call: TRBJ1-1
d_call: TRBD1
v_call: TRBV11-2
clone_size: NA

cdr3_nt: TGCAGTGCCTTTCAGGTCTATGGCTACACCTTC
cdr3_aa: CSAFQVYGYTF
j_call: TRBJ1-2
d_call: NA
v_call: TRBV20-1
clone_size: NA

cdr3_nt: TGTGCCAGCTCACCTCGGAGCGGGAGAGAGACCCAGTACTTC
cdr3_aa: CASSPRSGRETQYF
j_call: TRBJ2-5
d_call: TRBD2
v_call: TRBV18
clone_size: few

cdr3_nt: TGCGCCAGCAGCTTGGTACCACAGTACGAGCAGTACTTC
cdr3_aa: CASSLVPQYEQYF
j_call: TRBJ2-7
d_call: NA
v_call: TRBV5-1
clone_size: NA

cdr3_nt: TGTGCCAGCAGTTTCCTGGCTAGCGGGTACAATGAGCAGTTCTTC
cdr3_aa: CASSFLASGYNEQFF
j_call: TRBJ2-1
d_call: TRBD2
v_call: TRBV28
clone_size: NA

cdr3_nt: TGTGCCAGCAGCTTGGACAGCCACAATGAGCAGTTCTTC
cdr3_aa: CASSLDSHNEQFF
j_call: TRBJ2-1
d_call: NA
v_call: TRBV5-3
clone_size: NA

cdr3_nt: TGTGCCAGCAGTTCGCCCGGGACAGGGTTCACCTACGAGCAGTACTTC
cdr3_aa: CASSSPGTGFTYEQYF
j_call: TRBJ2-7
d_call: TRBD1
v_call: TRBV28
clone_size: once

cdr3_nt: TGTGCCAGCAGCCACGGGGTAGCGGGAGTCGAGCAGTACTTC
cdr3_aa: CASSHGVAGVEQYF
j_call: TRBJ2-7
d_call: TRBD2
v_call: TRBV25-1
clone_size: NA

cdr3_nt: TGTGCCAGCAGCACGGACACGGCCCTAGGGCAGTACTTC
cdr3_aa: CASSTDTALGQYF
j_call: TRBJ2-7
d_call: NA
v_call: TRBV7-9
clone_size: NA

cdr3_nt: TGTGCCTGGGGGACAGGGGCGAGGGGAAACACCATATATTTT
cdr3_aa: CAWGTGARGNTIYF
j_call: TRBJ1-3
d_call: TRBD1
v_call: TRBV30
clone_size: NA

cdr3_nt: TGCGCCAGCAGCACCGAGGGGGCGGTATATGGCTACACCTTC
cdr3_aa: CASSTEGAVYGYTF
j_call: TRBJ1-2
d_call: TRBD1
v_call: TRBV5-1
clone_size: NA

cdr3_nt: TGTGCCGGGGGACTAGCGTACGAGCAGTACTTC
cdr3_aa: CAGGLAYEQYF
j_call: TRBJ2-7
d_call: TRBD2
v_call: TRBV30
clone_size: NA

cdr3_nt: TGTGCCAGTAGTTCGGACAGGGGGGGCTATGGCTACACCTTC
cdr3_aa: CASSSDRGGYGYTF
j_call: TRBJ1-2
d_call: TRBD1
v_call: TRBV19
clone_size: NA

cdr3_nt: TGCAGCGTTGTACGTTTTTGGACTAGCGGAAGCACAGATACGCAGTATTTT
cdr3_aa: CSVVRFWTSGSTDTQYF
j_call: TRBJ2-3
d_call: TRBD2
v_call: TRBV29-1
clone_size: NA

cdr3_nt: TGTGCCAGTAGTATGAGAGACAATGAGCAGTTCTTC
cdr3_aa: CASSMRDNEQFF
j_call: TRBJ2-1
d_call: NA
v_call: TRBV19
clone_size: many

cdr3_nt: TGCGCCAGCAGTGAGTCGATGGACAGGGGAGACACCGGGGAGCTGTTTTTT
cdr3_aa: CASSESMDRGDTGELFF
j_call: TRBJ2-2
d_call: TRBD1
v_call: TRBV10-2
clone_size: few

cdr3_nt: TGTGCCAGCAGTGTTGAGCGTAGCTCCTACAATGAGCAGTTCTTC
cdr3_aa: CASSVERSSYNEQFF
j_call: TRBJ2-1
d_call: NA
v_call: TRBV6-1
clone_size: NA

cdr3_nt: TGTGCCAGCTCACCACCGGTGGGTTTCAGGGGGATGAATGAGCAGTTCTTC
cdr3_aa: CASSPPVGFRGMNEQFF
j_call: TRBJ2-1
d_call: TRBD1
v_call: TRBV18
clone_size: NA

cdr3_nt: TGTGCCAGCAGCCTGCCCGGGACAGGGGGTTACGAGCAGTACTTC
cdr3_aa: CASSLPGTGGYEQYF
j_call: TRBJ2-7
d_call: TRBD1
v_call: TRBV5-6
clone_size: NA

cdr3_nt: TGTGCCAGCAGTGAAGGGCTTGGCGGTAATGAAAAACTGTTTTTT
cdr3_aa: CASSEGLGGNEKLFF
j_call: TRBJ1-4
d_call: NA
v_call: TRBV2
clone_size: few

cdr3_nt: TGTGCCAGCAGCCGGACTAGCGGGACAAATGAGCAGTTCTTC
cdr3_aa: CASSRTSGTNEQFF
j_call: TRBJ2-1
d_call: TRBD2
v_call: TRBV2
clone_size: few

cdr3_nt: TGTGCCAGCAGCCAGTCGGACAACCTAGCGGGTGAGCAGTTCTTC
cdr3_aa: CASSQSDNLAGEQFF
j_call: TRBJ2-1
d_call: TRBD2
v_call: TRBV4-2
clone_size: NA

cdr3_nt: TGTGCCTTCAAGGGGATGTTGGGGAACACCATATATTTT
cdr3_aa: CAFKGMLGNTIYF
j_call: TRBJ1-3
d_call: NA
v_call: TRBV30
clone_size: NA

cdr3_nt: TGTGCCAGTAGTATTCCCCCAAAGGGCCAGCCCCAGCATTTT
cdr3_aa: CASSIPPKGQPQHF
j_call: TRBJ1-5
d_call: NA
v_call: TRBV19
clone_size: NA